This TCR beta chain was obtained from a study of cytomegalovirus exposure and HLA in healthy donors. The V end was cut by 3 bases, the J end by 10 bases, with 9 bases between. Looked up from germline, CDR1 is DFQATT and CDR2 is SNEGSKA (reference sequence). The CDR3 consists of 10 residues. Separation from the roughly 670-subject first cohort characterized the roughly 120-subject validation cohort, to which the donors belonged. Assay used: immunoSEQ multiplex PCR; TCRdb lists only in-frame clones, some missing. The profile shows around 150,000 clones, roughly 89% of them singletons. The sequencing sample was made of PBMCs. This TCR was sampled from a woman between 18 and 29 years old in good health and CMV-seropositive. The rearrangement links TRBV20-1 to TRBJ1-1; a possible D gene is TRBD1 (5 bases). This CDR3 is CSASAGGAFF. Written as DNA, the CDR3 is TGCAGTGCTAGTGCGGGGGGAGCTTTCTTT.